Listed here are 8 T cell receptor beta chains from one sample, sequenced in a study of shared clonotypes between healthy human individuals. Only in-frame clones appear in the TCRdb table, and some are missing; sequencing was by immunoSEQ multiplex PCR. The sample has more than 400,000 clones, approximately 95% seen once. Source material: naive CD4+ T cells sorted from blood. The subset was: CD45RA+ positively selected. The source of these receptors is a woman aged 25 to 39 in good health.

J is TRBJ2-1 and V is TRBV28; 11 positions agree with TRBD2. Trimming cost V 5 bases and J 8 bases; bases outside gene matches: 14. This CDR3 has 17 residues. The germline gives CDR1 MDHEN, CDR2 SYDVKM. The CDR3 sequence: CASSLTSLAGEGDEQFF. The CDR3 coding sequence is TGTGCCAGCAGTCTAACCTCACTAGCGGGAGAAGGCGATGAGCAGTTCTTC.

The CDR3 region has the DNA TGTGCCATCAGTGAGTCAGAGGGAAGTCGGTCACCCCTCCACTTT. It translates to CAISESEGSRSPLHF. The chain recombines TRBV10-3 with TRBJ1-6; D not resolved. Between the trimmed V and J ends, which lost 0 bases and 10 bases, there was a span of 13 bases. The CDR3 contains 15 residues. CDR1 ENHRY and CDR2 SYGVKD come from the germline V gene.

Concerning this clone itself: The same CDR3 also results from other DNA sequences found in this sample. The chain uses TRBV28 and TRBJ1-1; 8 bases are shared with TRBD1. Germline V gene data show CDR1 as MDHEN and CDR2 as SYDVKM. The length of the CDR3 is 15 residues. J lost 1 base, V lost 5 bases, and 6 bases had no gene match. The CDR3 DNA reads TGTGCCAGCAGTCCCCAGGGGGCGGGGAACACTGAAGCTTTCTTT. Its protein product is CASSPQGAGNTEAFF.

J is TRBJ2-5 and V is TRBV5-1, with 9 positions matching TRBD2. The DNA end is more similar to TRBJ2-7, so the J call may be wrong. There are 13 residues in the CDR3. Germline loops: CDR1 SGHRS, CDR2 YFSETQ. The CDR3 DNA is TGCGCCAGCAGCTTGGCGACTAGCGGCGAGCAGTACTTC. Protein product: CASSLATSGEQYF.

V usage is TRBV5-1 and J usage is TRBJ2-7; 7 positions match TRBD2. This CDR3 has 14 residues. Trimming at V came to 1 base and at J to 6 bases, leaving 7 bases not matched to a gene. The V gene's germline CDR1 is SGHRS and CDR2 YFSETQ. CDR3 in amino acids: CASSLLAGVPEQYF. CDR3 in DNA: TGCGCCAGCAGCTTGCTCGCGGGAGTCCCCGAGCAGTACTTC.

V is TRBV27 and J is TRBJ1-1; D may be TRBD1 (5 bases). The length of the CDR3 is 17 residues. The germline V gene has CDR1 MNHEY and CDR2 SMNVEV (reference sequence). V was trimmed by 7 bases and J by 0 bases, leaving 21 bases between them. The CDR3 here is CASTPLGQEGMNTEAFF. CDR3 nucleotides: TGTGCCAGCACCCCCCTGGGGCAGGAGGGAATGAACACTGAAGCTTTCTTT.

This clone was picked up one time. Within the sample, other DNA sequences also encode this same CDR3. V is TRBV19 and J is TRBJ2-1; D ambiguous. The germline V gene has CDR1 LNHDA and CDR2 SQIVND (reference sequence). Trimming removed 2 bases from V and 6 bases from J, with 2 bases in between. This CDR3 spans 11 amino acids. This CDR3 is CASSISNEQFF. DNA for the CDR3: TGTGCCAGTAGTATAAGCAATGAGCAGTTCTTC.

The chain is built from TRBV28 and TRBJ2-3, with D uncertain. V shed 5 bases and J shed 6 bases, with 12 bases lying between them. CDR3 length equals 13 residues. The germline V gene has CDR1 MDHEN and CDR2 SYDVKM. The CDR3 loop is CASSPNLWDTQYF. The CDR3 region has the DNA TGTGCCAGCAGTCCTAATCTATGGGATACGCAGTATTTT.